Shown below are 22 T cell receptor beta chains from a single sample sequenced in a study of blood T cell repertoires in COVID-19. Assay used: immunoSEQ multiplex PCR; TCRdb lists only in-frame clones, some missing. The table lists about 180,000 clones, roughly 85% of them singletons. The sample taken for sequencing was PBMCs or T cells enriched from blood (not recorded which). These receptors all stem from a man aged 60 to 75 who had recovered from COVID-19.

The chain links TRBV21-1 to TRBJ2-7; the tabulated D call, TRBD2, remains unverified against the DNA. TRBV21-1 is a listed pseudogene. The CDR3 runs to 16 residues. CDR3 amino acids: CASSRAGGKKKRSEYF. The CDR3 DNA follows: TGTGCCAGCAGCAGGGCGGGAGGGAAAAAGAAAAGGTCAGAGTACTTC.

CDR3 nucleotide sequence: TGCGCCGGATTAGGAGAGAAGAAACAGGGAAGGTCCTACAATGAGCAGTTCTTC. It yields the protein CAGLGEKKQGRSYNEQFF. The chain joins TRBV5-1 to TRBJ2-1; D possibly corresponds to TRBD1 (6 bases). V lost 10 bases, J lost 1 base, and 27 bases lay in between. The CDR3 totals 18 residues. Germline assignment: CDR1 SGHRS and CDR2 YFSETQ.

J is TRBJ2-2 and V is TRBV21-1; TRBD2, the table's D call, was not compared with the DNA. TRBV21-1 is a documented pseudogene. This CDR3 region has 17 residues. CDR3 in DNA: TGTGCCAGCAGCAAATCGAGTCCGCGGCAGAACACCGGGGAGCTGTTTTTT. It is translated as CASSKSSPRQNTGELFF.

The chain has TRBV19 and TRBJ1-2; 7 bases agree with TRBD1. CDR1 LNHDA and CDR2 SQIVND come from the germline V gene (reference sequence). V was clipped by 5 bases and J by 8 bases; unmatched bases: 8. CDR3 size: 13 residues. In DNA, the CDR3 is TGTGCCAGTAGTCCTCGACAGGGATCAGGCTACACCTTC. It translates to CASSPRQGSGYTF.

The rearrangement uses TRBV6-1 and TRBJ2-5; the D is unclear. The germline V gene has CDR1 MNHNS and CDR2 SASEGT. V lost 1 base, J lost 5 bases, and 8 bases lay in between. CDR3 size: 13 residues. The CDR3 is CASSEDFGETQYF. CDR3 coding DNA: TGTGCCAGCAGTGAAGACTTCGGGGAGACCCAGTACTTC.

V and J are TRBV6-6 and TRBJ2-7, with D unclear. CDR1 is MNHNY, CDR2 SVGAGI, per germline (reference sequence). V dropped 2 bases and J dropped 0 bases, with 11 bases sitting between them. This CDR3 spans 15 amino acids. CDR3: CASSYPDSGSYEQYF. CDR3 nucleotide sequence: TGTGCCAGCAGTTACCCCGACTCGGGCTCCTACGAGCAGTACTTC.

The rearrangement uses TRBV5-6 and TRBJ2-5, with D possibly being TRBD2 (6 bases). Germline V lookup: CDR1 SGHDT, CDR2 YYEEEE. The CDR3 consists of 14 residues. Trimming cost V 3 bases and J 5 bases, with 14 bases left between them. CDR3 amino acids: CASSSSGGTETQYF. In nucleotides, the CDR3 is TGTGCCAGCAGCTCATCCGGGGGTACGGAGACCCAGTACTTC.

Many counts were recorded for this clone. The V call is TRBV25-1, the J call TRBJ2-1; 9 bases map to TRBD1. Germline V CDR1 and CDR2: MGHDK, SYGVNS. Unmatched junction bases numbered 6, after V lost 3 bases and J lost 3 bases. This CDR3 has 16 residues. The DNA of the CDR3 is TGTGCCAGCAGTGATTCCGGGACAGGGATCTACAATGAGCAGTTCTTC. This sequence encodes CASSDSGTGIYNEQFF.

The rearrangement links TRBV19 to TRBJ1-5; D possibly corresponds to TRBD1 (5 bases). Germline loops: CDR1 LNHDA, CDR2 SQIVND (reference sequence). The CDR3 has 12 amino acids. Trimming left V 1 base short and J 7 bases short, with 5 bases between. The CDR3 DNA sequence: TGTGCCAGTAGTATAGCAGGGCAGCCCCAGCATTTT. As protein: CASSIAGQPQHF.

For this clone: The junction does not match germline at one end; this may be a read error. CDR3 sequence reads: CSSGLVFETSGRPTVLEQFF. CDR3 in DNA: TGTTCTAGTGGTTTGGTATTCGAGACTAGCGGGAGGCCTACGGTTCTTGAGCAGTTCTTC. The rearrangement links TRBV12-5 to TRBJ2-1, with 13 bases fitting TRBD2. This CDR3 is 20 amino acids long. The germline V gene has CDR1 LGHNT and CDR2 FRNRAP. The variable domain in full, with the rest retrieved from reference TRBV12-5 and TRBJ2-1, is DARVTQTPRHKVTEMGQEVTMRCQPILGHNTVFWYRQTMMQGLELLAYFRNRAPLDDSGMPKDRFSAEMPDATLATLKIQPSEPRDSAVYFCSSGLVFETSGRPTVLEQFFGPGTRLTVL.

The chain has TRBV7-3 and TRBJ2-7, with 10 bases aligning to TRBD1. The CDR3 contains 16 residues. Germline CDR1 SGHTA, CDR2 FQGTGA. V dropped 4 bases and J dropped 2; count of bases not matched to a gene: 8. CDR3 bases: TGTGCCAGCAGCTCCTCGGGACAGGGGATCACCTACGAGCAGTACTTC. Residues: CASSSSGQGITYEQYF.

The chain employs TRBV7-2 and TRBJ2-5; D unresolved. The CDR3 spans 13 residues. Germline V lookup: CDR1 SGHTA, CDR2 FQGNSA. Trimming stripped 1 base from V and 3 bases from J, with 6 bases between. CDR3 loop: CASSLVREETQYF. DNA for the CDR3: TGTGCCAGCAGCTTAGTTCGGGAAGAGACCCAGTACTTC.

This chain connects TRBV23-1 to TRBJ1-1; 9 bases match TRBD1. TRBV23-1 is assigned to the ORF class and has an uncertain function. The CDR3 sequence is 15 residues long. Trimming took 4 bases from V and 3 from J; bases not matched to a gene: 6. The DNA of the CDR3 is TGCGCCAGCAGTCGCGACAGGGGGGACGACACTGAAGCTTTCTTT. This codes for CASSRDRGDDTEAFF.

This rearrangement joins TRBV3-1 (or the pseudogene TRBV3-2) to TRBJ1-2; maybe TRBD1 (6 bases). From germline, CDR1 is LGHDT and CDR2 YNNKEL (reference sequence). V was cut by 1 base and J by 4 bases, with 10 bases left in between. This CDR3 is built from 14 residues. The CDR3 reads CASSQASRGYGYTF. The CDR3 bases are TGTGCCAGCAGCCAAGCAAGCAGGGGCTATGGCTACACCTTC.

The gene calls are TRBV9 and TRBJ1-5; TRBD1 matches 7 bases. The ends lost 4 bases at V and 4 bases at J; junction bases unmatched: 8. In germline, CDR1 is SGDLS, CDR2 YYNGEE. This CDR3 spans 15 amino acids. This CDR3 reads CASSTQGVPNQPQHF. CDR3 nucleotide sequence: TGTGCCAGCAGCACCCAGGGGGTTCCGAATCAGCCCCAGCATTTT.

This chain joins TRBV27 and TRBJ2-2; 7 bases map to TRBD1. The CDR3 runs 15 residues. V lost 5 bases, J lost 1 base, and 4 bases stayed unmatched. Germline CDR1 reads MNHEY; CDR2 reads SMNVEV (reference sequence). The CDR3: CASSQGVVNTGELFF. CDR3 nucleotide sequence: TGTGCCAGCAGTCAGGGGGTCGTGAACACCGGGGAGCTGTTTTTT.

V usage is TRBV4-2 and J usage is TRBJ2-3; 8 nucleotides line up with TRBD2. The CDR3 extends over 14 amino acids. V trimming: 4 bases; J trimming: 3 bases; junction bases outside the gene matches: 3. The germline V gene encodes CDR1 LGHNA and CDR2 YNFKEQ. The CDR3 sequence: CASSPGGRTDTQYF. CDR3 DNA: TGTGCCAGCAGCCCGGGGGGGAGGACAGATACGCAGTATTTT.

This chain joins TRBV2 and TRBJ1-1; D possibly corresponds to TRBD1 (6 bases). V was trimmed by 4 bases and J by 6 bases, leaving 15 bases between them. The CDR3 extends over 14 amino acids. The V gene's germline CDR1 is SNHLY and CDR2 FYNNEI. In nucleotides, the CDR3 is TGTGCCAGCAGTGTCTCCAGGGGCTCTTCTGAAGCTTTCTTT. It translates to CASSVSRGSSEAFF.

This clone appeared once. CDR3 DNA: TGTGCCAGCAGCGTAGGGCAGGGAGGAGGTTCACCCCTCCACTTT. Translated, it gives CASSVGQGGGSPLHF. The gene calls are TRBV9 and TRBJ1-6, with TRBD1 as a possible D gene (5 bases). With 0 bases removed from V and 9 bases from J, the gap between germline ends came to 13 bases. Per the germline V gene, CDR1 is SGDLS and CDR2 is YYNGEE. The CDR3 is 15 amino acids.

This rearrangement joins TRBV10-3 to TRBJ2-5; no clear D gene. Trimming pared 3 bases from V and 2 bases from J, leaving 10 bases between. The length of the CDR3 is 14 residues. Germline CDR1 reads ENHRY; CDR2 reads SYGVKD. The chain's CDR3 is CAISDRTAQETQYF. CDR3 sequence (DNA): TGTGCCATCAGTGACCGAACAGCTCAAGAGACCCAGTACTTC.

The CDR3 DNA sequence: TGTGCCTGGAGTACTCCCTCCACTAGCGGGAGGGTTTACAATGAGCAGTTCTTC. Translation gives CAWSTPSTSGRVYNEQFF. The chain employs TRBV30 and TRBJ2-1, with 13 bases fitting TRBD2. CDR1 GTSNPN and CDR2 SVGIG come from the germline V gene (reference sequence). V shed 2 bases, J shed 4 bases, and the junction held 11 bases outside the gene matches. The CDR3 runs 18 residues.

The rearrangement joins TRBV28 to TRBJ2-7, with 7 positions matching TRBD2. Germline V gene data show CDR1 as MDHEN and CDR2 as SYDVKM. Trimming took 2 bases from V and 4 from J; bases not matched to a gene: 8. The CDR3 length is 15 residues. The DNA of the CDR3 is TGTGCCAGCAGTTTAGGAACCGGGGGGTTGTACGAGCAGTACTTC. It yields the protein CASSLGTGGLYEQYF.